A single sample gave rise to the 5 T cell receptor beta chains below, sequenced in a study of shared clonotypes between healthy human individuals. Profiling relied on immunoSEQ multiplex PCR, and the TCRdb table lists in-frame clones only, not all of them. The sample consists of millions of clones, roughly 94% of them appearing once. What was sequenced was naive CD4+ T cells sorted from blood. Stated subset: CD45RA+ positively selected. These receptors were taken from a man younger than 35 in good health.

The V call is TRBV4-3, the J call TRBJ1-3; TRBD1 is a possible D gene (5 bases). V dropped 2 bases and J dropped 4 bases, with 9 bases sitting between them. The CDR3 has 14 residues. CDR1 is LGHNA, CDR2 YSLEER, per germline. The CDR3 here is CASSQTREGNTIYF. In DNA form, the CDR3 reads TGCGCCAGCAGCCAAACCAGGGAGGGAAACACCATATATTTT.

This CDR3 is CASSPRQGSMGTGELFF. The CDR3 region has the DNA TGCGCCAGCAGCCCGAGACAGGGTAGCATGGGGACCGGGGAGCTGTTTTTT. The chain combines TRBV5-1 with TRBJ2-2, with 7 bases fitting TRBD1. After removal of 4 bases from V and 5 bases from J, the junction contained 14 bases not matched to a gene. The length of the CDR3 is 17 residues. The germline gives CDR1 SGHRS, CDR2 YFSETQ.

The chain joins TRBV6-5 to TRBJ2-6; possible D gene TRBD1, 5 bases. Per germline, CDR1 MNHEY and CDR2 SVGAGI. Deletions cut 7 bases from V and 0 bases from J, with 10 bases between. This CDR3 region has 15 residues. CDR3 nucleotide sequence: TGTGCCAGCACTTTGGACAACTCTGGGGCCAACGTCCTGACTTTC. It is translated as CASTLDNSGANVLTF.

The CDR3 DNA sequence: TGCGCCAGCAGCAAAGGGACAGCTTCCTACGAGCAGTACTTC. Amino acid sequence: CASSKGTASYEQYF. The V and J genes are TRBV5-1 and TRBJ2-7; 7 bases are a match to TRBD1. Germline CDR1 reads SGHRS; CDR2 reads YFSETQ. V shed 4 bases and J 1 base; nucleotides not matched to a gene: 5. The CDR3 is 14 amino acids.

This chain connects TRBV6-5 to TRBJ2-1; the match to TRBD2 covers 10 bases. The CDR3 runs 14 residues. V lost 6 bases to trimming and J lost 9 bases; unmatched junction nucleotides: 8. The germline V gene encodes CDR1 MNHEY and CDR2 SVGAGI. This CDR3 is CASRSGLASPEQFF. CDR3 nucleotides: TGTGCCAGCAGATCGGGACTAGCGTCCCCTGAGCAGTTCTTC.